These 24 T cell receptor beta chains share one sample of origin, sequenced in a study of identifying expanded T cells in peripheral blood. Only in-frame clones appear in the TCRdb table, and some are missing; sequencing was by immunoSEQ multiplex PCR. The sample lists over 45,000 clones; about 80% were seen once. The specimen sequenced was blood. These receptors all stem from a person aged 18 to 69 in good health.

CDR3 region: CASSQQGSGNTIYF. The DNA of the CDR3 is TGTGCCAGCTCACAACAGGGATCTGGAAACACCATATATTTT. V usage is TRBV18 and J usage is TRBJ1-3, with D possibly matching TRBD1 (6 bases). Trimming took off 4 bases at V and 1 base at J, with 8 bases between the two ends. The germline CDR1 and CDR2 sequences are KGHSH and LQKENI. The CDR3 is 14 amino acids.

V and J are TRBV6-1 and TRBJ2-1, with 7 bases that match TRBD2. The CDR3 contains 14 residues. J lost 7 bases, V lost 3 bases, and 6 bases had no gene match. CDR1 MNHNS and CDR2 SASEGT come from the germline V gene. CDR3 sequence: CASSDWGTTNEQFF. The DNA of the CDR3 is TGTGCCAGCAGTGATTGGGGGACTACAAATGAGCAGTTCTTC.

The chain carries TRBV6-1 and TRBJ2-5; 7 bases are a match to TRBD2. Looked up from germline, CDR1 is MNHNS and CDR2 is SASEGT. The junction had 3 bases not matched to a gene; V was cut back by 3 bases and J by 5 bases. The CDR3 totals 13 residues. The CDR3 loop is CASSERGWETQYF. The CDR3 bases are TGTGCCAGCAGTGAGCGGGGGTGGGAGACCCAGTACTTC.

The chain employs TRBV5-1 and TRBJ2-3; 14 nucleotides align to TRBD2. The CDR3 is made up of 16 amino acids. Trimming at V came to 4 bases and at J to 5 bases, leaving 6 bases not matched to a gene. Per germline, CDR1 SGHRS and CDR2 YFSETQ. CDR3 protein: CASSGGTSGSQDTQYF. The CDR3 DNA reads TGCGCCAGCAGCGGTGGGACTAGCGGGAGTCAAGATACGCAGTATTTT.

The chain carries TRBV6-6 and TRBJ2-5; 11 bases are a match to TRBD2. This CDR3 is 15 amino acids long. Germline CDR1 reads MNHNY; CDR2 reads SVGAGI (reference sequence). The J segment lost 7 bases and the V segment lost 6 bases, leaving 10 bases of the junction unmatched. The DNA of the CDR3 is TGTGCCAGCAGAATGGATAGCGGGAGGGCCGGGACCCAGTACTTC. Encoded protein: CASRMDSGRAGTQYF.

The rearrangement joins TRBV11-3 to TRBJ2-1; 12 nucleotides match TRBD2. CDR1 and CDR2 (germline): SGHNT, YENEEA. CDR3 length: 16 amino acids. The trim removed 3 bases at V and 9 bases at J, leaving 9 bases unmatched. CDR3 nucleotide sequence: TGTGCCAGCAGCTTGTATCTAGCGGGAGGGCCGGGTGAGCAGTTCTTC. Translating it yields CASSLYLAGGPGEQFF. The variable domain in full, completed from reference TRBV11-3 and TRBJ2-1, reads EAGVVQSPRYKIIEKKQPVAFWCNPISGHNTLYWYLQNLGQGPELLIRYENEEAVDDSQLPKDRFSAERLKGVDSTLKIQPAELGDSAVYLCASSLYLAGGPGEQFFGPGTRLTVL.

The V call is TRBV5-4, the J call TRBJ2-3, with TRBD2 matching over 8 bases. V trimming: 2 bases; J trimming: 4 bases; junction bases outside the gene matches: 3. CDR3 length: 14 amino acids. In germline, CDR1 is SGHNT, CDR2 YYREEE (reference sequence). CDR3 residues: CASSFSGTPDTQYF. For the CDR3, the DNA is TGTGCCAGCAGCTTTAGCGGGACCCCAGATACGCAGTATTTT.

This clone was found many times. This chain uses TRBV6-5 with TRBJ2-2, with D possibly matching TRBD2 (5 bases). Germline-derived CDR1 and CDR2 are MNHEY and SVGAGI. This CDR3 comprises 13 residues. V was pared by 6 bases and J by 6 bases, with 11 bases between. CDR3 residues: CASSRTRSGELFF. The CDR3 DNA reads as TGTGCCAGCAGCCGCACTAGATCCGGGGAGCTGTTTTTT.

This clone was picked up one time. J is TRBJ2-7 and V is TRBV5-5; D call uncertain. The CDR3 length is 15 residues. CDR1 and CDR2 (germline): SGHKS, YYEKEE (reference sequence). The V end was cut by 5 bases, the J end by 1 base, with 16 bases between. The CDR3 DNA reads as TGTGCCAGCAGTCAACCCACACAGTTTTCCTACGAGCAGTACGTC. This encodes CASSQPTQFSYEQYV.

CDR3 bases: TGTGCCAGCAGCTTAGCTGCGGCCGGGTATGAGCAGTTCTTC. Its translation: CASSLAAAGYEQFF. This sequence joins TRBV11-2 and TRBJ2-1; no clear D. This CDR3 is 14 amino acids long. Per germline, CDR1 SGHAT and CDR2 FQNNGV. The V end was cut by 1 base, the J end by 8 bases, with 12 bases between. Combining the CDR3 with reference TRBV11-2 and TRBJ2-1 gives the whole variable domain EAGVAQSPRYKIIEKRQSVAFWCNPISGHATLYWYQQILGQGPKLLIQFQNNGVVDDSQLPKDRFSAERLKGVDSTLKIQPAKLEDSAVYLCASSLAAAGYEQFFGPGTRLTVL.

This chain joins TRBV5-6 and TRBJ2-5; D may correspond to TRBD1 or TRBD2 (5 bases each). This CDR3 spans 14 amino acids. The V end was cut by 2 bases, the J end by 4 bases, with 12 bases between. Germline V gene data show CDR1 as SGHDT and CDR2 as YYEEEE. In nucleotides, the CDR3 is TGTGCCAGCAGCTTTTGGGGGAGCCTAGAGACCCAGTACTTC. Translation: CASSFWGSLETQYF.

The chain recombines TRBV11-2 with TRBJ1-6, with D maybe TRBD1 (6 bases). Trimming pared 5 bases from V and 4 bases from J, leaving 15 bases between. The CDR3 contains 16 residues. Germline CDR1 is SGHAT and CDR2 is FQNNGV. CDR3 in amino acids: CASSPDGRGYNSPLHF. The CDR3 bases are TGTGCCAGCAGCCCCGATGGGAGGGGGTATAATTCACCCCTCCACTTT.

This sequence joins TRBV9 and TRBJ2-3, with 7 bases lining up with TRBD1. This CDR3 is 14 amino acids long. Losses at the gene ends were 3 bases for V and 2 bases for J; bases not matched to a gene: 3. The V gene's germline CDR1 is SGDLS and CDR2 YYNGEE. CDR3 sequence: CASSAGQATDTQYF. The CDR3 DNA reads TGTGCCAGCAGCGCCGGACAGGCCACAGATACGCAGTATTTT.

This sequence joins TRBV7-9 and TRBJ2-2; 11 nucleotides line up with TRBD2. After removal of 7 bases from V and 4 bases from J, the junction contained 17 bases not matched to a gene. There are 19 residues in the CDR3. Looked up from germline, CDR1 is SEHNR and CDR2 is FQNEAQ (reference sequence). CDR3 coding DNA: TGTGCCAGCACGGGGTGGCTAGCGGGAGGCCCCACGTTCACCGGGGAGCTGTTTTTT. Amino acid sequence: CASTGWLAGGPTFTGELFF.

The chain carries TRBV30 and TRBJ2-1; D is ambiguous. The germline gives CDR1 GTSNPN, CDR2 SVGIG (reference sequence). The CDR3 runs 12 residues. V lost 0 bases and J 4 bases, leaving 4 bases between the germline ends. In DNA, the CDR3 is TGTGCCTGGAGTGTACAGTACAATGAGCAGTTCTTC. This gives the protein CAWSVQYNEQFF.

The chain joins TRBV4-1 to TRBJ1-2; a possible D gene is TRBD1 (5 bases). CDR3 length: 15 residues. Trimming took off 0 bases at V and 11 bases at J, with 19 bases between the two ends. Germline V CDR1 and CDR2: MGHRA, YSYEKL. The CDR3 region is CASSQDLGRVRVYTF. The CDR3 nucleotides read TGCGCCAGCAGCCAAGATCTCGGCAGGGTGAGGGTGTACACCTTC.

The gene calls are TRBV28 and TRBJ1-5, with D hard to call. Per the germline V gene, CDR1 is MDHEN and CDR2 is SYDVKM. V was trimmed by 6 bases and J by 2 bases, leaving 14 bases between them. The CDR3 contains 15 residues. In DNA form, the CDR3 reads TGTGCCAGCAGCCCGACGGGGATCCGCAATCAGCCCCAGCATTTT. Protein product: CASSPTGIRNQPQHF.

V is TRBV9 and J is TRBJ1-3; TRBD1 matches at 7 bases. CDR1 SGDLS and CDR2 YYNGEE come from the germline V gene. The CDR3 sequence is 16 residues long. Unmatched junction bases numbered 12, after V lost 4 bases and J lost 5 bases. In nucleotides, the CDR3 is TGTGCCAGCAGCCTGGGGGACAGTTTTAATCGAAACACCATATATTTT. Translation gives CASSLGDSFNRNTIYF.

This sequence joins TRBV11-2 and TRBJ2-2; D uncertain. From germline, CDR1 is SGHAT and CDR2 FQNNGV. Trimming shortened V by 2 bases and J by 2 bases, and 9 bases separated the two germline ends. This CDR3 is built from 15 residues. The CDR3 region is CASSLLRVNTGELFF. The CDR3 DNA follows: TGTGCCAGCAGCTTATTGCGCGTCAACACCGGGGAGCTGTTTTTT.

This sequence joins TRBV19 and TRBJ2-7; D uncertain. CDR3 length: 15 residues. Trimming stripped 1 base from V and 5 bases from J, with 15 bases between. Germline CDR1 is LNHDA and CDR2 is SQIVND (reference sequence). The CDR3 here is CASSIVAGPRNEQYF. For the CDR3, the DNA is TGTGCCAGTAGTATAGTTGCCGGACCAAGGAACGAGCAGTACTTC.

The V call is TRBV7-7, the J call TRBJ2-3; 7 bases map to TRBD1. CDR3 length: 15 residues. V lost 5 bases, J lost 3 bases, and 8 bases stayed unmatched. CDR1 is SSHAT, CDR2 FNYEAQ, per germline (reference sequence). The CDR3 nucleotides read TGTGCCAGCAGCCGCCAGGGGGTCCCGACAGATACGCAGTATTTT. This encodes CASSRQGVPTDTQYF. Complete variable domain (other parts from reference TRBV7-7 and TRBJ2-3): GAGVSQSPRYKVTKRGQDVTLRCDPISSHATLYWYQQALGQGPEFLTYFNYEAQPDKSGLPSDRFSAERPEGSISTLTIQRTEQRDSAMYRCASSRQGVPTDTQYFGPGTRLTVL.

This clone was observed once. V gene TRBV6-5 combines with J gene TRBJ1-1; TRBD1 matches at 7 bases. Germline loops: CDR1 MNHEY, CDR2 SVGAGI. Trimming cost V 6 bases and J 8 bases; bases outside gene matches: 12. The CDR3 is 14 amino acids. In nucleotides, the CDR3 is TGTGCCAGCAGCCCCCGCCGAGACAGGGCCGAAGCTTTCTTT. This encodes CASSPRRDRAEAFF.

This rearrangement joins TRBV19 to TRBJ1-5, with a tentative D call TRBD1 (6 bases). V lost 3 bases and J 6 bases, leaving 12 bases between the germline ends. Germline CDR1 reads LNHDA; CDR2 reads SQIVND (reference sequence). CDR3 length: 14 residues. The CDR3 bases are TGTGCCAGTAGTATGCGCAGGGGAAGTCAGCCCCAGCATTTT. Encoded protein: CASSMRRGSQPQHF.

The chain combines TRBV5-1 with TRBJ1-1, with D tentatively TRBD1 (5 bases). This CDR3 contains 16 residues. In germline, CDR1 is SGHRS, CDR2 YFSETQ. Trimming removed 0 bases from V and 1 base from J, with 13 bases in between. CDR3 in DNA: TGCGCCAGCAGCTTGGCCCCTGCAGGGCCGAACACTGAAGCTTTCTTT. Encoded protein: CASSLAPAGPNTEAFF.